This T cell receptor (beta chain) was obtained from a study of CD8+CD57+ T cells in acquired aplastic anemia (dated by TCRdb to 2017 to 2018). In the study overall: DNA extracted from sorted CD4+ and CD8+ cells had a mean of about 3 ug, with a range of about 0.19 to 27.4 ug. CD8+CD57+ expansion was defined as frequency above the mean frequency observed in healthy subjects.

Flow cytometry had shown CD8+CD57+ cell expansion in the patients selected for sequencing. Severe acquired aplastic anemia was diagnosed in all patients according to International Study of Aplastic Anemia and Agranulocytosis and Camitta criteria. At the time blood was sampled, none of the patients had received any therapy. In the study, sorted CD4+ and CD8+ blood T cells from patients with severe aplastic anemia and from healthy subjects underwent deep sequencing of TCR repertoires. In the USA, patient enrollment took place under clinicaltrials.gov protocols 00001620, 01623167, 00001397, 00071045, 00081523 and 00961064. Ficoll-Paque density gradient centrifugation was used to isolate peripheral blood mononuclear cells. Before DNA extraction, CD4+ and CD8+ T cells were sorted by FACS or by magnetic beads. V and J lose 9 bases and 4 bases, and a span of 13 bases separates them. From a lookup of the germline V gene, CDR1 and CDR2 are SNHLY and FYNNEI. Spanning cysteine to phenylalanine, the CDR3 consists of 13 amino acids. The CDR3 DNA has 39 bases and is translated from base 1.

Study-level results and caveats: Roughly 30 CD8+ CDR3 sequences were shared between patients and controls but appeared highly expressed in patients and within their immunodominant clones. Patients and healthy controls showed no significant difference in CD8+ Simpson's diversity (P=0.060).

TCR beta VDJ combination and CDR3 sequence profiling used genomic DNA as the template. TCR repertoire sequencing was run on an Illumina HiSeq 2000. As for how the authors treated the data: TRBV/TRBJ rearrangement plots, CDR3 size and DJ length profiles, and Simpson's diversity index were used to evaluate the repertoires. Whichever DNA sequence was most abundant in the deep sequencing data was defined as the immunodominant clone. CDR3 amino acid sequences were checked for sharing across subjects and were also compared against the VDJdb database and published repertoires. Using fastp trimming at Q25 and MiXCR clonotype assembly, TCRdb reanalyzed the public sequencing data and kept in-frame beta chains. When rows share a CDR3 protein, they turn into one entry using the most common DNA and genes. Here the V and J calls rest on TCRdb's processing, not on the authors' analysis. The sample includes tens of thousands of distinct CDR3 sequences, with roughly three quarters observed a single time. The ten largest clones capture approximately 80% of the sample.

On this clonotype itself: Its antigen remains undetermined. No much larger clone exists at a distance of one base, and base qualities are not known.

The sequence was collected from a human donor with aplastic anemia. The specimen sequenced was sorted CD4+, CD8+, or CD8+CD57+ T cells (not recorded which) from PBMCs. The sequence links TRBV2 to TRBJ2-1; the D call is possibly TRBD1 or TRBD2, each sharing 6 bases. The CDR3 protein is CASKRGGYNEQFF. The DNA sequence reads TGTGCCAGTAAAAGAGGGGGGTACAATGAGCAGTTCTTC.